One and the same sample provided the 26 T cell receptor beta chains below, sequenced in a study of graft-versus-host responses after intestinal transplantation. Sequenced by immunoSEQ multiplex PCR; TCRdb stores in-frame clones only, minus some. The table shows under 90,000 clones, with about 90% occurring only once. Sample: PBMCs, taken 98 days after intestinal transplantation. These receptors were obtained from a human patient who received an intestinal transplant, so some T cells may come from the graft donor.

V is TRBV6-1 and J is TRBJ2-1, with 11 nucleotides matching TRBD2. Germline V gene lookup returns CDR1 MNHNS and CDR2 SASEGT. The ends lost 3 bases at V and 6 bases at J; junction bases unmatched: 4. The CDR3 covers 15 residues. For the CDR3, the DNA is TGTGCCAGCAGTGATGCTCTAGCGGGGGGCAATGAGCAGTTCTTC. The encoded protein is CASSDALAGGNEQFF.

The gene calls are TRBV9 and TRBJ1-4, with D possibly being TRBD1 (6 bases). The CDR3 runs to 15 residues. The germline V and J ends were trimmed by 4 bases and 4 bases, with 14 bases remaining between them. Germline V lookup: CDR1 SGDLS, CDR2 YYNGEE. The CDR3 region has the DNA TGTGCCAGCAGCCTAATGACAGGACGTAATGAAAAACTGTTTTTT. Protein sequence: CASSLMTGRNEKLFF.

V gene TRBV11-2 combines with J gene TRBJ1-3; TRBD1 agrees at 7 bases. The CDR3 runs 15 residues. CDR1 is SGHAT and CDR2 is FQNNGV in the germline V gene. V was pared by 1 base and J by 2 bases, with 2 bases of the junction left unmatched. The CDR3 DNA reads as TGTGCCAGCAGCTTAGCCGGGACAGCTGGAAACACCATATATTTT. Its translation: CASSLAGTAGNTIYF.

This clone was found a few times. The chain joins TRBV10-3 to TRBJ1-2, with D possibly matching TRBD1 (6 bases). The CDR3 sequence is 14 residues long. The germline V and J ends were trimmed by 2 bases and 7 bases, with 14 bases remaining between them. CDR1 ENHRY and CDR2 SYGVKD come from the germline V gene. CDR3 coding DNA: TGTGCCATCAGTGAGACAGGGCAAGGAAGTGGCTACACCTTC. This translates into CAISETGQGSGYTF.

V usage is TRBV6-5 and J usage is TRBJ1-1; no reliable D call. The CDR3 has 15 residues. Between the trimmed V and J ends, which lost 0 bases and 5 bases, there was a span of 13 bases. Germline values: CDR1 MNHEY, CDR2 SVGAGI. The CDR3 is CASSYSRTSRTEAFF. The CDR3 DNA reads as TGTGCCAGCAGTTACTCGCGCACTTCGAGAACTGAAGCTTTCTTT.

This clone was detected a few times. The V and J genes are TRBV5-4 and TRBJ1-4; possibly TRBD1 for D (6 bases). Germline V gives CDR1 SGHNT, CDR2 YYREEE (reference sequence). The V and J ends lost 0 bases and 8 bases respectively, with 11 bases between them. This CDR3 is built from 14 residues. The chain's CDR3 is CASSLVGGKEKLFF. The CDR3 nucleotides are TGTGCCAGCAGCTTGGTAGGGGGGAAAGAAAAACTGTTTTTT.

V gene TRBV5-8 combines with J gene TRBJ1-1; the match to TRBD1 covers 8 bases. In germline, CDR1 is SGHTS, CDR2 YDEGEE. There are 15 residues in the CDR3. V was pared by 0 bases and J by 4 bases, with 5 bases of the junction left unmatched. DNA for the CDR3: TGTGCCAGCAGCTTGGCCCCAGGGGGCTTCACTGAAGCTTTCTTT. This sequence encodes CASSLAPGGFTEAFF.

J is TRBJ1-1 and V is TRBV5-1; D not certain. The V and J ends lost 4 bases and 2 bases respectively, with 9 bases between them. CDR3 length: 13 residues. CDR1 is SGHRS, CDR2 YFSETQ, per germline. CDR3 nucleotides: TGCGCCAGCAGCACAGACATTAACACTGAAGCTTTCTTT. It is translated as CASSTDINTEAFF.

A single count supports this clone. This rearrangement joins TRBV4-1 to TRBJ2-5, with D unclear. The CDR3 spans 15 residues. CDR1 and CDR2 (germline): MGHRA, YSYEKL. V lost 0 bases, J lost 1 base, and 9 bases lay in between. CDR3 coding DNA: TGCGCCAGCAGCCAAGACCCAGTAGGCCAAGAGACCCAGTACTTC. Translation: CASSQDPVGQETQYF.

The CDR3 sequence: CASKTGTSSYNEQFF. The CDR3 DNA reads as TGTGCCAGCAAAACCGGGACTAGCTCCTACAATGAGCAGTTCTTC. The chain carries TRBV7-9 and TRBJ2-1; 8 bases agree with TRBD2. Germline V gene data show CDR1 as SEHNR and CDR2 as FQNEAQ (reference sequence). V was clipped by 7 bases and J by 0 bases; unmatched bases: 5. The CDR3 is 15 residues long.

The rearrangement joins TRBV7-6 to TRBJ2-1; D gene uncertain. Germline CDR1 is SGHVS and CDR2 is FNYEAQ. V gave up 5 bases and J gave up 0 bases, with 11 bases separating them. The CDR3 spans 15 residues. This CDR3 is CASSPRTRSYNEQFF. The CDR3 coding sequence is TGTGCCAGCAGCCCTAGGACCCGCTCCTACAATGAGCAGTTCTTC. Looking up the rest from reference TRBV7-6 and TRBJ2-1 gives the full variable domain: GAGVSQSPRYKVTKRGQDVALRCDPISGHVSLYWYRQALGQGPEFLTYFNYEAQQDKSGLPNDRFSAERPEGSISTLTIQRTEQRDSAMYRCASSPRTRSYNEQFFGPGTRLTVL.

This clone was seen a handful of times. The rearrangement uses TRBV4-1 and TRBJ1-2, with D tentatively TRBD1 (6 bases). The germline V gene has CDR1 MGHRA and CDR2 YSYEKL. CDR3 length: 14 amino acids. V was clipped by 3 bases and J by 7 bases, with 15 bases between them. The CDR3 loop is CASSHYGQNVGYTF. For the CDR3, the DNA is TGCGCCAGCAGCCACTACGGACAGAACGTTGGCTACACCTTC.

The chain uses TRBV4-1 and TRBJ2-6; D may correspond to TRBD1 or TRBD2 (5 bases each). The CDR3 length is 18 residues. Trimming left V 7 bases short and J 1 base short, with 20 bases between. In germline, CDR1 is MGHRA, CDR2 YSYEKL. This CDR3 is CASMGPGTGQSGANVLTF. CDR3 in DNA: TGCGCCAGCATGGGTCCCGGGACGGGGCAATCTGGGGCCAACGTCCTGACTTTC.

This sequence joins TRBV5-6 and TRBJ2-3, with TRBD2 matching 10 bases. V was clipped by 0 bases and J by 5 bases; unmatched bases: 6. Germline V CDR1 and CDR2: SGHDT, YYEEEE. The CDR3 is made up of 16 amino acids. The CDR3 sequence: CASSLGRRLAGDTQYF. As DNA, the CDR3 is TGTGCCAGCAGCTTGGGTCGGAGACTAGCGGGAGATACGCAGTATTTT.

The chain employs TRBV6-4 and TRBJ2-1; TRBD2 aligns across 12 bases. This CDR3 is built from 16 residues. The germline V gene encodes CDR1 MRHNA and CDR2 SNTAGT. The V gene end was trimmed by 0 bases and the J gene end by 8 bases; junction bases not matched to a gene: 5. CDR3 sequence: CASSDSLAGGPDEQFF. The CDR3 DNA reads TGTGCCAGCAGTGACTCCCTAGCGGGAGGGCCGGATGAGCAGTTCTTC.

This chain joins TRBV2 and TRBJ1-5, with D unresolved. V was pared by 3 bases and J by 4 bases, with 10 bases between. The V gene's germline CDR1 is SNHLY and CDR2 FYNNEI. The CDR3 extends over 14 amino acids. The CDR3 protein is CASSEVVRNQPQHF. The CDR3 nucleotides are TGTGCCAGCAGTGAGGTAGTCAGGAATCAGCCCCAGCATTTT.

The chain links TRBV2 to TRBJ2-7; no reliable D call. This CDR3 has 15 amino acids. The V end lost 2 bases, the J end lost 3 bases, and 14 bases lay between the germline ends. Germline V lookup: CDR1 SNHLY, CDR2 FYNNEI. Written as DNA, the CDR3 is TGTGCCAGCAGTGAAATCTCCAGTGACGGCTACGAGCAGTACTTC. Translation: CASSEISSDGYEQYF. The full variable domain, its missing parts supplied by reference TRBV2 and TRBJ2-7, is EPEVTQTPSHQVTQMGQEVILRCVPISNHLYFYWYRQILGQKVEFLVSFYNNEISEKSEIFDDQFSVERPDGSNFTLKIRSTKLEDSAMYFCASSEISSDGYEQYFGPGTRLTVT.

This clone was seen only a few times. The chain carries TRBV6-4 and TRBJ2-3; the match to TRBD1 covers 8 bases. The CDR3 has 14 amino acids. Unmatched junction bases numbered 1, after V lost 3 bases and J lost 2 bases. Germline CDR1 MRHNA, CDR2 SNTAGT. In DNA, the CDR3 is TGTGCCAGCAGTGAGGGACAGGACACAGATACGCAGTATTTT. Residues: CASSEGQDTDTQYF.

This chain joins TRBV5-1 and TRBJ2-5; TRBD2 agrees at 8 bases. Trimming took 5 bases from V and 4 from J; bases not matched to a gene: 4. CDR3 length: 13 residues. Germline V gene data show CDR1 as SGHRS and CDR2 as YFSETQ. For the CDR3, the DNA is TGCGCCAGCAGTCCCGGGACTAGAGAGACCCAGTACTTC. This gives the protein CASSPGTRETQYF.

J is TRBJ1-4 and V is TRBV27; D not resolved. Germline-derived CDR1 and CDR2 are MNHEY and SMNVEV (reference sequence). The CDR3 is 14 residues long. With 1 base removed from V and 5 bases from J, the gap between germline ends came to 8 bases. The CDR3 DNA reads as TGTGCCAGCAGTTTATATGGAGGCAATGAAAAACTGTTTTTT. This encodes CASSLYGGNEKLFF.

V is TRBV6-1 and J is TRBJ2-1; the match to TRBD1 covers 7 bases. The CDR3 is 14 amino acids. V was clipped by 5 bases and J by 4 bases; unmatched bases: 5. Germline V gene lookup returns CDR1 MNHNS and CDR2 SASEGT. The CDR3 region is CASSQGTVYNEQFF. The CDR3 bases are TGTGCCAGCAGTCAGGGGACAGTATACAATGAGCAGTTCTTC.

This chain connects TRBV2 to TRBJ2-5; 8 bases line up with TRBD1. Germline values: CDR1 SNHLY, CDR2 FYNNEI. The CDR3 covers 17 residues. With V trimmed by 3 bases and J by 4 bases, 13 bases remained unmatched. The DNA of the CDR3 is TGTGCCAGCAGTGATCGGGTGACAGGGGCATTGCCAGAGACCCAGTACTTC. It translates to CASSDRVTGALPETQYF.

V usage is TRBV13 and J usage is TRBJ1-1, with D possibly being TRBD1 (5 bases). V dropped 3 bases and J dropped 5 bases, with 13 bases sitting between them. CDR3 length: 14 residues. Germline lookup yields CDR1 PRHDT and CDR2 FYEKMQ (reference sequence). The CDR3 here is CASSFWAGGTEAFF. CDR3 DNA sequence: TGTGCCAGCAGCTTCTGGGCGGGGGGGACTGAAGCTTTCTTT.

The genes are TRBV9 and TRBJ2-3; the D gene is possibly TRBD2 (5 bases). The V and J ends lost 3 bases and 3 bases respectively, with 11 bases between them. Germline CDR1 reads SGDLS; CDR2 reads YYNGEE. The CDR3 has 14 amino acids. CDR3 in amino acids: CASSAGSPTDTQYF. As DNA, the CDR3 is TGTGCCAGCAGCGCGGGGTCCCCGACAGATACGCAGTATTTT.

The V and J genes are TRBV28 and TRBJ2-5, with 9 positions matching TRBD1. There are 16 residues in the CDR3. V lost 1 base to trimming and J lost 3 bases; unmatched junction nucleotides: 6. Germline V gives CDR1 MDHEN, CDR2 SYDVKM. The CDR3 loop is CASSLSGQGWEETQYF. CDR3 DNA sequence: TGTGCCAGCAGTTTATCGGGACAGGGATGGGAAGAGACCCAGTACTTC.

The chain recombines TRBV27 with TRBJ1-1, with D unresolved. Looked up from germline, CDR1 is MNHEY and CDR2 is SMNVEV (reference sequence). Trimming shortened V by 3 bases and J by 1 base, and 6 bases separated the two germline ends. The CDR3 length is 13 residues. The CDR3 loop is CASSLSPNTEAFF. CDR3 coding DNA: TGTGCCAGCAGTTTGAGTCCGAACACTGAAGCTTTCTTT.